This entry features one T cell receptor (delta chain) sequence. Its antigen remains unidentified. No base quality information exists; no much larger clone differs at one position. The data are from a study of delta chains in infants with herpesvirus infections listed by TCRdb under 2023. As for the study more broadly: From birth, the study prospectively followed a Ugandan infant birth cohort to characterize gammadelta T cell responses to primary cytomegalovirus (CMV) infection. In infants who were infected with CMV after birth, the study searched for a public fetal Vdelta1/Vgamma8 gammadelta TCR clonotype. Infant blood samples fell into approximate age groups of 1.5, 4, 8 and 12 months. Using PBMC, gammadelta TCRs were sequenced for some 20 CMV-infected infants, one of whom was congenitally infected, and for 8 CMV-uninfected infants who had enough sample available. The previously published Belgian fetal and cord blood gammadelta TCR data were not generated in this cohort and were added only for comparison. Study-level results and caveats: In CMV-uninfected infants, the public clonotype might still exist at levels below the detection limit. The authors noted a small sample size and no race- or environment-matched controls, since nearly all Ugandans acquire CMV before adulthood. Detection of the public clonotype was limited to the first time point after infection, and the public clonotype was not found in uninfected infants or in infants infected after 120 days. Within Vdelta1 cells, the frequency of the public clonotype appeared to be inversely correlated with age at infection and to decay rapidly, seemingly not persisting past roughly two months. Of some 19 CMV-infected infants, 4 carried the public Vdelta1 clonotype: the congenitally infected infant plus three who were infected postnatally before 120 days of age.

V lost 0 bases and J lost 11 bases, and the count of bases not matched to a germline gene is 20. The CDR3, from cysteine to phenylalanine, totals 18 residues. Only CDR3 DNA remains: 54 bases, in frame from the first base. CDR1 TSWWSYY and CDR2 QGS were looked up in the germline V gene. Libraries were constructed by RT-PCR. PBMC RNA was reverse transcribed with SuperScript II using gamma-chain- and delta-chain-specific primers to generate TCR cDNA. Purification of cDNA was performed with AMPure XP beads, after which the cDNA was amplified and indexed with Illumina adapters by means of the Nextera XT Index Kit. An Illumina MiSeq with a V2 300-cycle kit was used to sequence the gammadelta TCR libraries. The published analysis was carried out like this. Using MiXCR v2.1.12, CDR3 sequences were assembled, and reads were mapped onto D, J and V genes obtained from GenBank. VDJtools v1.2.1 was used to carry out repertoire analyses of the CDR3 clonotypes. TCRdb reanalyzed the public reads with the CATT caller, and identical DNA sequences were merged afterwards. These V and J calls originate from TCRdb's pipeline instead of the authors' own analysis. This sample comprises around 1,500 delta-chain clones, just under 30% of them detected only once. 6% to 8% of the sample is held by the ten biggest clonotypes.

Pregnant women receiving prenatal care in Kampala, Uganda, were recruited, and the infants of these women were enrolled, with documentation of maternal HIV status required. Home visits to families took place weekly, and collection of infant clinical information, oral swabs and peripheral blood began at 6 weeks of age and was repeated every 4 months after that. After blood was collected in heparin tubes, PBMC were isolated using Ficoll-Paque density gradient centrifugation and then cryopreserved. The source of this sequence is a human donor who was a Ugandan infant, either HIV-exposed or HIV-unexposed (not recorded which). Sample: peripheral blood, taken at time point 1 of longitudinal follow-up. The V and J genes are TRDV1 and TRDJ1, with 8 bases in between that match TRDD2. In nucleotides, the sequence is TGTGCTCTTGGGGAACTGGCCTTCCTAGAGACTGGGCTAACTTTTCTCATCTTT. Translated, it gives CALGELAFLETGLTFLIF.